The source of this TCR beta chain is a study of cytomegalovirus exposure and HLA in healthy donors. Healthy people donating bone marrow made up the donors. Germline V CDR1 and CDR2: LNHDA, SQIVND (reference sequence). V was trimmed by 6 bases and J by 7 bases, leaving 10 bases between them. This CDR3 region has 11 residues. To note about this clone: The antigen is unknown.

Study-level findings and limits: In an earlier analysis, in 587 donors, most V segments appeared productive either ~90% or ~30% of the time. TRBV6-2, TRBV6-3 and some other V segments were excluded as indistinguishable. A highly shared variant cluster was judged a likely technical artifact.

PCR used 60 Vbeta primers and 13 Jbeta primers. Assay used: immunoSEQ multiplex PCR; TCRdb lists only in-frame clones, some missing. This table has fewer than 200,000 clones, about 65% appearing once. This sequence joins TRBV19 and TRBJ2-7; no definite D call. The clonotype was recovered from a girl aged 5 to 17 in good health and CMV-seronegative. The sample was PBMCs. The CDR3 DNA is TGTGCCAGTAGAGCCTCCGGGGAGCAGTACTTC. Its translation: CASRASGEQYF. Variable domain in full (rest from reference TRBV19 and TRBJ2-7): DGGITQSPKYLFRKEGQNVTLSCEQNLNHDAMYWYRQDPGQGLRLIYYSQIVNDFQKGDIAEGYSVSREKKESFPLTVTSAQKNPTAFYLCASRASGEQYFGPGTRLTVT.